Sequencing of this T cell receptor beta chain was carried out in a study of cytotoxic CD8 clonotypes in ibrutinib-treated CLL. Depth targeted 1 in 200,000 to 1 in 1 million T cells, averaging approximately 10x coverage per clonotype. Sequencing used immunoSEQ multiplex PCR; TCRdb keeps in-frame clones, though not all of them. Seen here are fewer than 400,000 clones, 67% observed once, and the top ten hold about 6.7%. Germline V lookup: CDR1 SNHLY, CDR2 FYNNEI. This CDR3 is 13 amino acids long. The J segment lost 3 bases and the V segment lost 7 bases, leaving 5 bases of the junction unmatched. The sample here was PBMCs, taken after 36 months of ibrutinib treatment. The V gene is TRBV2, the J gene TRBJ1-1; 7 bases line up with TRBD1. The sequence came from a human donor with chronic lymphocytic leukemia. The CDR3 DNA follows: TGTGCCAGCACCACTGACAGGGACACTGAAGCTTTCTTT. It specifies CASTTDRDTEAFF.